This is a list of T cell receptor beta chains from one sample in a study of CD8 T cells in acute hepatitis C reinfection. TCRdb's copy holds only in-frame clones and misses some; the assay was immunoSEQ multiplex PCR. Of more than 35,000 clones in the sample, just under 90% were seen once. The sample taken for sequencing was naive CD8+ T cells from PBMCs. These receptors came from a young man with chronic hepatitis C. Each CDR3 is given with its conserved first and last residue. Each record gives: J gene, clone size, V gene, D gene, CDR3 protein, CDR3 DNA. A D gene is named only where the DNA matches it firmly. The listing skips clone size in some rows; elsewhere it reads once, few, many or a size class.

TRBJ2-1 | NA | TRBV19 | TRBD1 | CASSPRDRGVHEQFF | TGTGCCAGTAGTCCCCGGGACAGGGGGGTCCATGAGCAGTTCTTC
TRBJ2-5 | NA | TRBV4-1 | TRBD2 | CASSQPSGGSQETQYF | TGCGCCAGCAGCCAACCTAGCGGGGGGTCACAAGAGACCCAGTACTTC
TRBJ1-1 | NA | TRBV27 | NA | CASSPSLNTEAFF | TGTGCCAGCAGCCCCTCGTTGAACACTGAAGCTTTCTTT
TRBJ2-7 | NA | TRBV4-2 | NA | CASSQPRTGDEQYF | TGTGCCAGCAGCCAACCCCGGACGGGGGACGAGCAGTACTTC
TRBJ2-1 | NA | TRBV30 | NA | CAWSVLADYNEQFF | TGTGCCTGGAGTGTACTTGCGGATTACAATGAGCAGTTCTTC
TRBJ2-1 | NA | TRBV7-9 | NA | CASSSSGNSYNEQFF | TGTGCCAGCAGCTCGAGCGGAAACTCCTACAATGAGCAGTTCTTC
TRBJ1-2 | few | TRBV2 | NA | CASTSQRGSGYTF | TGTGCCAGCACTTCCCAGCGGGGGTCTGGCTACACCTTC
TRBJ1-2 | NA | TRBV5-4 | NA | CASSFLMGAGGYTF | TGTGCCAGCAGCTTTTTAATGGGGGCTGGGGGCTACACCTTC
TRBJ1-3 | NA | TRBV29-1 | TRBD1 | CSVSGGPNSGNTIYF | TGCAGCGTTTCAGGGGGCCCGAACTCTGGAAACACCATATATTTT
TRBJ2-7 | NA | TRBV30 | NA | CAWSWGRSYEQYF | TGTGCCTGGAGTTGGGGTCGATCCTACGAGCAGTACTTC
TRBJ2-3 | NA | TRBV7-6 | TRBD2 | CASSLGGREVSDTQYF | TGTGCCAGCAGCTTAGGAGGGCGGGAGGTATCAGATACGCAGTATTTT
TRBJ2-1 | NA | TRBV19 | NA | CASSMGAYNEQFF | TGTGCCAGTAGTATGGGGGCATACAATGAGCAGTTCTTC
TRBJ2-5 | NA | TRBV5-4 | TRBD1 | CASSSLPLGTEGIFQETQYF | TGTGCCAGCAGTTCGTTGCCTCTAGGGACAGAGGGTATTTTTCAAGAGACCCAGTACTTC
TRBJ2-4 | NA | TRBV19 | TRBD2 | CASSIGGLGFGIQYF | TGTGCCAGTAGTATCGGAGGACTAGGCTTCGGCATTCAGTACTTC
TRBJ2-3 | once | TRBV19 | NA | CASSILPGDTQYF | TGTGCCAGTAGTATTCTGCCTGGGGATACGCAGTATTTT
TRBJ2-5 | NA | TRBV7-8 | TRBD2 | CASSPGLEETQYF | TGTGCCAGCAGCCCGGGACTAGAAGAGACCCAGTACTTC
TRBJ1-1 | NA | TRBV29-1 | NA | CSVEQNTEAFF | TGCAGCGTTGAGCAGAACACTGAAGCTTTCTTT
TRBJ2-7 | NA | TRBV27 | TRBD1 | CASSLSTGDSLLDEQYF | TGTGCCAGCAGTTTATCGACAGGGGACTCCCTGCTCGACGAGCAGTACTTC
TRBJ1-1 | once | TRBV19 | NA | CASSMGHPNTEAFF | TGTGCCAGTAGTATGGGACACCCAAACACTGAAGCTTTCTTT
TRBJ2-3 | NA | TRBV10-3 | NA | CAISNSEGSGTDTQYF | TGTGCCATCAGCAACTCGGAAGGGTCAGGCACAGATACGCAGTATTTT
TRBJ2-7 | NA | TRBV10-2 | NA | CASITGNEQYF | TGCGCCAGCATAACCGGCAACGAGCAGTACTTC
TRBJ1-2 | NA | TRBV6-5 | TRBD1 | CASSTGGYGYTF | TGTGCCAGCAGTACAGGGGGCTATGGCTACACCTTC
TRBJ2-1 | NA | TRBV20-1 | NA | CSAPRGGSRFF | TGCAGTGCCCCGAGGGGGGGGTCGAGGTTCTTC
TRBJ2-5 | NA | TRBV29-1 | TRBD1 | CSVGDRVKTEETQYF | TGCAGCGTGGGGGACAGGGTAAAGACGGAGGAGACCCAGTACTTC